This T cell receptor (beta chain) was identified during a study of T cell repertoires in cytomegalovirus infection. This clonotype was observed a few times. Its antigen is not identified. Germline V CDR1 and CDR2: LNHDA, SQIVND (reference sequence). This CDR3 has 14 residues. Between the trimmed V and J ends, which lost 0 bases and 4 bases, there was a span of 9 bases. In TCRdb, the reads were re-called with MiXCR into one record per CDR3 protein. The table lists 750,000 to 900,000 distinct CDR3 sequences, 29% of them singletons. This sample comprised cultured CD8+ T cells from PBMCs, obtained from culture after CMV antigen stimulation. The rearrangement joins TRBV19 to TRBJ1-1, with D tentatively TRBD1 (5 bases). This receptor was identified in a human donor in good health (CMV status not recorded). Some clones in this sample may be carry-over from other donors' samples. The CDR3 region is CASSIEGVGTEAFF. CDR3 bases: TGTGCCAGTAGTATAGAAGGGGTTGGCACTGAAGCTTTCTTT.